The 24 T cell receptor beta chains in this list originate from one sample, sequenced in a study of blood T cell repertoires in COVID-19. The repertoire was sequenced with immunoSEQ multiplex PCR; TCRdb's copy has only in-frame clones and lacks some. The table lists over 150,000 clones, roughly 83% of them singletons, with 3.2% in the top ten. Sequencing was done on a sample of PBMCs or T cells enriched from blood (not recorded which). The receptors come from a woman younger than 45 who had recovered from COVID-19.

This sequence joins TRBV13 and TRBJ2-7, with a weak D call TRBD1 (6 bases). V was pared by 6 bases and J by 2 bases, with 11 bases between. The CDR3 runs to 13 residues. Germline loops: CDR1 PRHDT, CDR2 FYEKMQ (reference sequence). CDR3 protein: CASSPGETYEQYF. DNA for the CDR3: TGTGCCAGCAGTCCAGGGGAAACCTACGAGCAGTACTTC.

V is TRBV28 and J is TRBJ2-7; the match to TRBD1 covers 7 bases. Germline CDR1 is MDHEN and CDR2 is SYDVKM. J was trimmed by 5 bases and V by 6 bases; bases with no gene match: 10. The CDR3 length is 14 residues. The CDR3 loop is CASRSFNRGDEQYF. CDR3 bases: TGTGCCAGCAGATCCTTCAACAGGGGCGACGAGCAGTACTTC.

The chain recombines TRBV5-1 with TRBJ2-2, with D perhaps matching TRBD2 (6 bases). Germline values: CDR1 SGHRS, CDR2 YFSETQ. This CDR3 is built from 15 residues. Trimming stripped 5 bases from V and 1 base from J, with 12 bases between. CDR3 DNA: TGCGCCAGCAGACCGGGACTTGTGAACACCGGGGAGCTGTTTTTT. As protein: CASRPGLVNTGELFF.

In its sample, this clone was seen once. This chain links TRBV5-6 with TRBJ1-4; 7 bases are shared with TRBD1. There are 14 residues in the CDR3. Germline V lookup: CDR1 SGHDT, CDR2 YYEEEE. The V gene end was trimmed by 3 bases and the J gene end by 8 bases; junction bases not matched to a gene: 7. Written as DNA, the CDR3 is TGTGCCAGCAGCTGGAACAGGGGACGCGAAAAACTGTTTTTT. This encodes CASSWNRGREKLFF.

V gene TRBV28 combines with J gene TRBJ1-4; 8 nucleotides agree with TRBD1. V lost 10 bases to trimming and J lost 7 bases; unmatched junction nucleotides: 11. CDR1 MDHEN and CDR2 SYDVKM come from the germline V gene. The CDR3 consists of 14 residues. The CDR3 loop reads CAISWTGNTEKLFF. The CDR3 nucleotides read TGTGCCATATCTTGGACAGGGAATACTGAAAAACTGTTTTTT. The full variable domain, rest sourced from reference TRBV28 and TRBJ1-4, is DVKVTQSSRYLVKRTGEKVFLECVQDMDHENMFWYRQDPGLGLRLIYFSYDVKMKEKGDIPEGYSVSREKKERFSLILESASTNQTSMYLCAISWTGNTEKLFFGSGTQLSVL.

The genes are TRBV6-5 and TRBJ1-1; TRBD1 matches 7 bases. The CDR3 runs to 14 residues. Germline V gene sequence: CDR1 MNHEY, CDR2 SVGAGI. DNA for the CDR3: TGTGTCCAGCAGGCTTTGGACAGGAAGGTTGAAGCTTTCTTT. This codes for CVQQALDRKVEAFF.

The CDR3 nucleotides read TGTGCCACCAGCTCAATAGCGGGGGGGCGTAGTGAGCAGTTCTTC. Its protein product is CATSSIAGGRSEQFF. V usage is TRBV15 and J usage is TRBJ2-1; 11 bases map to TRBD2. Losses at the gene ends were 5 bases for V and 9 bases for J; bases not matched to a gene: 9. Germline values: CDR1 LNHNV, CDR2 YYDKDF (reference sequence). The CDR3 is 15 amino acids.

CDR3 bases: TGTGCCAGCAGTTTAGGGCGGGGAGCGAATAATCAGCCCCAGCATTTT. Translating gives CASSLGRGANNQPQHF. The V gene is TRBV27, the J gene TRBJ1-5; D uncertain. Germline V CDR1 and CDR2: MNHEY, SMNVEV (reference sequence). Trimming cost V 2 bases and J 4 bases, with 15 bases left between them. The CDR3 is 16 residues long.

This clone came up a few times. The V gene is TRBV7-2, the J gene TRBJ2-3, with D possibly being TRBD1 (5 bases). This CDR3 has 15 amino acids. Germline lookup yields CDR1 SGHTA and CDR2 FQGNSA. Trimming shortened V by 1 base and J by 2 bases, and 10 bases separated the two germline ends. CDR3 protein: CASSLGGALTDTQYF. The CDR3 region has the DNA TGTGCCAGCAGCTTAGGTGGGGCTCTCACAGATACGCAGTATTTT.

This sequence joins TRBV28 and TRBJ1-5, with D maybe TRBD1 (6 bases). Trimming removed 2 bases from V and 5 bases from J, with 10 bases in between. There are 14 residues in the CDR3. CDR1 is MDHEN, CDR2 SYDVKM, per germline. CDR3 nucleotides: TGTGCCAGCAGTTTAATCGGGACACATCAGCCCCAGCATTTT. Translating gives CASSLIGTHQPQHF.

The rearrangement joins TRBV19 to TRBJ2-5; the D gene is possibly TRBD2 (6 bases). The germline V gene has CDR1 LNHDA and CDR2 SQIVND (reference sequence). The CDR3 length is 13 residues. The ends were cut back, 4 bases at V and 13 bases at J, with 19 bases in the middle. CDR3 sequence reads: CASSTLFTGERYF. CDR3 nucleotide sequence: TGTGCCAGTAGTACACTTTTTACGGGGGAACGGTACTTC. Full variable domain (outside the CDR3, taken from reference TRBV19 and TRBJ2-5): DGGITQSPKYLFRKEGQNVTLSCEQNLNHDAMYWYRQDPGQGLRLIYYSQIVNDFQKGDIAEGYSVSREKKESFPLTVTSAQKNPTAFYLCASSTLFTGERYFGPGTRLLVL.

This clone came up a few times. The CDR3 loop is CASSSFRQATQPQHF. In nucleotides, the CDR3 is TGTGCCAGCAGTTCTTTTAGACAGGCCACTCAGCCCCAGCATTTT. J is TRBJ1-5 and V is TRBV28, with D maybe TRBD1 (6 bases). Trimming cost V 4 bases and J 6 bases, with 16 bases left between them. Germline CDR1 is MDHEN and CDR2 is SYDVKM. The CDR3 has 15 amino acids.

V gene TRBV18 combines with J gene TRBJ1-1, with D maybe TRBD1 (5 bases). V lost 4 bases and J lost 1, with 13 bases in between. The CDR3 covers 15 residues. Germline V gene data show CDR1 as KGHSH and CDR2 as LQKENI. The CDR3 bases are TGTGCCAGCTCACTTTACAGGACGGCGAACACTGAAGCTTTCTTT. Protein product: CASSLYRTANTEAFF.

This clone was seen many times. This chain uses TRBV11-2 with TRBJ1-1, with TRBD1 matching 8 bases. Looked up from germline, CDR1 is SGHAT and CDR2 is FQNNGV. J was trimmed by 4 bases and V by 4 bases; bases with no gene match: 14. CDR3 length equals 17 residues. The CDR3 region is CASSSGTGIRDGTEAFF. The CDR3 DNA follows: TGTGCCAGCAGCTCCGGGACAGGCATTAGGGACGGCACTGAAGCTTTCTTT.

V gene TRBV28 combines with J gene TRBJ2-1, with D perhaps TRBD1 (6 bases). In germline, CDR1 is MDHEN, CDR2 SYDVKM. CDR3 length equals 15 residues. V was cut by 1 base and J by 0 bases, with 7 bases left in between. The CDR3 here is CASSLYRASYNEQFF. The CDR3 coding sequence is TGTGCCAGCAGTTTATACAGGGCCTCCTACAATGAGCAGTTCTTC. Based on the CDR3 plus reference TRBV28 and TRBJ2-1, the full variable domain is DVKVTQSSRYLVKRTGEKVFLECVQDMDHENMFWYRQDPGLGLRLIYFSYDVKMKEKGDIPEGYSVSREKKERFSLILESASTNQTSMYLCASSLYRASYNEQFFGPGTRLTVL.

This chain joins TRBV9 and TRBJ2-3; possible D gene TRBD2, 6 bases. Germline V gene sequence: CDR1 SGDLS, CDR2 YYNGEE. V lost 3 bases and J lost 6, with 17 bases in between. This CDR3 has 15 amino acids. The CDR3 bases are TGTGCCAGCAGCGCCGCGGGGCTAAAGACCGATACGCAGTATTTT. It encodes CASSAAGLKTDTQYF.

This clone was seen once. The chain employs TRBV12-3 or TRBV12-4 and TRBJ2-5, with TRBD2 identical over 8 bases. CDR3 size: 12 residues. After removal of 5 bases from V and 5 bases from J, the junction contained 1 base not matched to a gene. The CDR3 DNA sequence: TGTGCCAGCAGTGCGGGGGGTGAGACCCAGTACTTC. It translates to CASSAGGETQYF.

This chain joins TRBV6-5 and TRBJ2-2; possible D gene TRBD1, 6 bases. Trimming took off 1 base at V and 2 bases at J, with 11 bases between the two ends. The germline V gene has CDR1 MNHEY and CDR2 SVGAGI. This CDR3 spans 16 amino acids. The CDR3 DNA sequence: TGTGCCAGCAGTTACTTGGGGACATCAAACACCGGGGAGCTGTTTTTT. Amino acids: CASSYLGTSNTGELFF.

The V gene is TRBV28, the J gene TRBJ2-3, with 11 bases aligning to TRBD2. The V segment lost 5 bases and the J segment 3 bases; nucleotides outside the gene matches: 1. Looked up from germline, CDR1 is MDHEN and CDR2 is SYDVKM. This CDR3 is 14 amino acids long. CDR3 coding DNA: TGTGCCAGCAGTATAGCGGGAGGGACAGATACGCAGTATTTT. The encoded protein is CASSIAGGTDTQYF.

The CDR3 DNA reads as TGTGCCAGCAGCTTGGGGGACAGGGCCCCAAAACCGTTTGGCTACACCTTC. Protein product: CASSLGDRAPKPFGYTF. The chain joins TRBV5-4 to TRBJ1-2; 9 positions agree with TRBD1. Germline loops: CDR1 SGHNT, CDR2 YYREEE (reference sequence). V dropped 0 bases and J dropped 7; count of bases not matched to a gene: 13. This CDR3 comprises 17 residues.

V and J are TRBV3-1 (or the pseudogene TRBV3-2) and TRBJ2-1, with 11 nucleotides matching TRBD2. V was pared by 4 bases and J by 9 bases, with 8 bases of the junction left unmatched. The CDR3 totals 15 residues. Looked up from germline, CDR1 is LGHDT and CDR2 is YNNKEL (reference sequence). The CDR3 protein is CASSLGLAGGGEQFF. As DNA, the CDR3 is TGTGCCAGCAGCCTGGGCCTAGCGGGAGGTGGTGAGCAGTTCTTC.

J is TRBJ2-7 and V is TRBV19; D possibly corresponds to TRBD1 (6 bases). Germline-derived CDR1 and CDR2 are LNHDA and SQIVND (reference sequence). The V end lost 3 bases, the J end lost 3 bases, and 9 bases lay between the germline ends. CDR3 size: 13 residues. CDR3 nucleotide sequence: TGTGCCAGTAGTATCGCGACAGGCTACGAGCAGTACGTC. Protein sequence: CASSIATGYEQYV.

The chain uses TRBV11-2 and TRBJ1-1; D unclear. CDR1 is SGHAT, CDR2 FQNNGV, per germline. The CDR3 contains 14 residues. V was pared by 1 base and J by 4 bases, with 10 bases between. The CDR3 nucleotides are TGTGCCAGCAGCTTAGCTCGACCGGGCACTGAAGCTTTCTTT. Its protein product is CASSLARPGTEAFF.

This CDR3 is CASSKGTEFNEKLFF. In DNA, the CDR3 is TGTGCCAGCAGCAAAGGGACAGAATTTAATGAAAAACTGTTTTTT. This sequence joins TRBV2 and TRBJ1-4; TRBD1 agrees at 7 bases. The ends lost 6 bases at V and 4 bases at J; junction bases unmatched: 8. This CDR3 comprises 15 residues. Germline values: CDR1 SNHLY, CDR2 FYNNEI.